This section outlines one TCR beta chain sequence together with its context. What it recognizes is unknown. Nucleic acids came from premalignant or tumor cells enriched by macro-dissection. Generated by immunoSEQ multiplex PCR, the TCRdb table keeps only in-frame clones and is missing some. This table has more than 7,500 clones, about 80% appearing once. The data originate from a study of immune evolution from preneoplasia to lung adenocarcinoma. For the study at large: HLA loss of heterozygosity: roughly 6.4% AIS, about 14% MIA, approximately 31% ADC, none AAH.

Regarding the study as a whole: Later-stage lesions appeared to have more T cells, more diversity, less clonality.

Germline loops: CDR1 MGHRA, CDR2 YSYEKL. The trim removed 0 bases at V and 6 bases at J, leaving 3 bases unmatched. The CDR3 covers 17 residues. The V and J genes are TRBV4-1 and TRBJ2-1; the match to TRBD2 covers 15 bases. The TCR comes from a person aged 65-85 years with lung adenocarcinoma. Some clones in this sample may be carry-over from other donors' samples. Sequencing used FFPE minimally invasive lung adenocarcinoma tissue. CDR3 protein: CASSQEGTSGGFNEQFF. CDR3 DNA: TGCGCCAGCAGCCAAGAAGGGACTAGCGGGGGGTTCAATGAGCAGTTCTTC.